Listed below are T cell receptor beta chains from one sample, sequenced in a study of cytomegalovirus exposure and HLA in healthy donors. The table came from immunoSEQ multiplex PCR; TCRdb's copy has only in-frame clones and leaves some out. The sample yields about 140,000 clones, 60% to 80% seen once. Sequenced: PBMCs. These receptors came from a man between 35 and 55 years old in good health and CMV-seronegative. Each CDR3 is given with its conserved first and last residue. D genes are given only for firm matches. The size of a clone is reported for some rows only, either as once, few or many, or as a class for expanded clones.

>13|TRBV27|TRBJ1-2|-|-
CASSRQPNYGYTF
TGTGCCAGCAGTAGACAGCCTAACTATGGCTACACCTTC
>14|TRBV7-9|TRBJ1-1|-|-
CASSLGQQGSEAFF
TGTGCCAGCAGCTTAGGTCAACAGGGCTCTGAAGCTTTCTTT
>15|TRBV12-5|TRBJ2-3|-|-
CASGLGLANTDTQYF
TGTGCTAGTGGTTTGGGGCTAGCGAACACAGATACGCAGTATTTT
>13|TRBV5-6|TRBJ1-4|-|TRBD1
CASSWQGDEKLFF
TGTGCCAGCAGCTGGCAGGGGGATGAAAAACTGTTTTTT
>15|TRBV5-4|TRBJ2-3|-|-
CASNHIGGGTDTQYF
TGTGCCAGCAATCATATAGGGGGGGGCACAGATACGCAGTATTTT
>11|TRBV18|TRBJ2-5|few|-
CASSPGGTQYF
TGTGCCAGCTCACCCGGGGGGACCCAGTACTTC
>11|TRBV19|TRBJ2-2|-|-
CASRELGELFF
TGTGCCAGTCGCGAACTCGGGGAGCTGTTTTTT
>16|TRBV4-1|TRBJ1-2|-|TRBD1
CASSDRTGGGDYGYTF
TGCGCCAGCAGCGACCGAACAGGGGGCGGTGACTATGGCTACACCTTC
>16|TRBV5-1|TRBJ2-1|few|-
CASSLGRQAINNEQFF
TGCGCCAGCAGCTTGGGTAGGCAGGCTATAAACAATGAGCAGTTCTTC
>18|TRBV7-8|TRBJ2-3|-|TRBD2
CASSLGGPGLALEKTQYF
TGTGCCAGCAGCCTAGGGGGTCCGGGACTAGCTCTCGAAAAGACGCAGTATTTT
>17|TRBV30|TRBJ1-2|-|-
CAWSNPSTQGANYGYTF
TGTGCCTGGAGTAACCCCTCCACGCAGGGCGCAAACTATGGCTACACCTTC
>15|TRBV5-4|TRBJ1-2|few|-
CASSNRRGGSYGYTF
TGTGCCAGCAGCAACCGGAGGGGGGGCTCCTATGGCTACACCTTC
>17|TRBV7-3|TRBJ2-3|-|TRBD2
CASSRQARGLATDTQYF
TGTGCCAGCAGCCGTCAGGCGAGGGGACTAGCCACAGATACGCAGTATTTT
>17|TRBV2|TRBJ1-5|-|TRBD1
CASSEAGTGEPNQPQHF
TGTGCCAGCAGTGAAGCAGGGACAGGGGAACCTAATCAGCCCCAGCATTTT
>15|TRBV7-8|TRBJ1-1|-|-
CASSLLGTGNTEAFF
TGTGCCAGCAGCTTACTAGGGACTGGGAACACTGAAGCTTTCTTT
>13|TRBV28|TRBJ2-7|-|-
CASSLRGPYEQYF
TGTGCCAGCAGTTTACGGGGTCCCTACGAGCAGTACTTC
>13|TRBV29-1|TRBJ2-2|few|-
CSGAQLNGGELFF
TGCAGCGGGGCGCAACTCAATGGGGGGGAGCTGTTTTTT
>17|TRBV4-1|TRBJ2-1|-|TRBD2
CASSPTYSRGGNNEQFF
TGCGCCAGCAGCCCGACATACTCGCGGGGGGGCAATAATGAGCAGTTCTTC
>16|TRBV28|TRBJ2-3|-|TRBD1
CASSLNRGFLPDTQYF
TGTGCCAGCAGTCTAAACAGGGGGTTTCTTCCAGATACGCAGTATTTT
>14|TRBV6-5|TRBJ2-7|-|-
CASSPDTFSYEQYF
TGTGCCAGCAGTCCCGACACCTTTTCCTACGAGCAGTACTTC
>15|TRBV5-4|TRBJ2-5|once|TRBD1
CARKIQGEGKETQYF
TGTGCCAGGAAAATACAGGGGGAAGGGAAAGAGACCCAGTACTTC
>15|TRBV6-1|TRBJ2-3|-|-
CASSDWGRGTDTQYF
TGTGCCAGCAGTGATTGGGGCAGGGGAACAGATACGCAGTATTTT
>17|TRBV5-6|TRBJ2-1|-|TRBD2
CASSFGLAGGPLDEQFF
TGTGCCAGCAGCTTCGGACTAGCGGGGGGGCCGTTGGATGAGCAGTTCTTC
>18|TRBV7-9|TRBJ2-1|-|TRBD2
CASSLAGASGTLGNEQFF
TGTGCCAGCAGCTTAGCAGGTGCTAGCGGCACCTTAGGCAATGAGCAGTTCTTC
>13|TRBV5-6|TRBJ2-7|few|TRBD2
CASSLASGYEQYF
TGTGCCAGCAGCTTGGCTAGCGGGTACGAGCAGTACTTC
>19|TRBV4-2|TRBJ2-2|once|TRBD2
CASSQDPGSGGLNTGELFF
TGTGCCAGCAGCCAAGATCCTGGTAGCGGGGGGCTCAACACCGGGGAGCTGTTTTTT
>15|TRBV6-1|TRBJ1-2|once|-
CASSEGGGANYGYTF
TGTGCCAGCAGTGAAGGAGGAGGCGCTAACTATGGCTACACCTTC
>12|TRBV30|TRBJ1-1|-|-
CAWSVSPGEAFF
TGTGCCTGGAGCGTGTCTCCAGGCGAAGCTTTCTTT
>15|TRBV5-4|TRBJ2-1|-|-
CASSLLAGNYNEQFF
TGTGCCAGCAGCTTACTGGCGGGAAACTACAATGAGCAGTTCTTC
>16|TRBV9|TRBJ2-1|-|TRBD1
CASTMGRDRGYNEQFF
TGTGCCAGCACAATGGGCCGGGACAGGGGTTACAATGAGCAGTTCTTC
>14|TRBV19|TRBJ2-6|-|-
CASRDFSGANVLTF
TGTGCCAGTAGGGACTTCTCTGGGGCCAACGTCCTGACTTTC
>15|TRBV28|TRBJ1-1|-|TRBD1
CASRTGDRGGTEAFF
TGTGCCAGCAGGACAGGGGACAGGGGGGGAACTGAAGCTTTCTTT
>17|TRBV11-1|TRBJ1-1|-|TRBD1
CASSPRDRGSEHTEAFF
TGTGCCAGCAGCCCAAGGGACAGGGGTTCAGAGCACACTGAAGCTTTCTTT
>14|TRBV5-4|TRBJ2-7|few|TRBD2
CASSPGLASNEQYF
TGTGCCAGCAGCCCAGGACTAGCCAGCAACGAGCAGTACTTC
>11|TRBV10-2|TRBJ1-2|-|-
CASDGLYGYTF
TGCGCCAGCGATGGGCTCTATGGCTACACCTTC
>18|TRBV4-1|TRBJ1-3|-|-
CASSRKYPDTTSGNTIYF
TGCGCCAGCAGCCGCAAGTACCCAGACACCACCTCTGGAAACACCATATATTTT
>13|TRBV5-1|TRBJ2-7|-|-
CASSGSISYEQYF
TGCGCCAGCAGCGGTAGTATTTCCTACGAGCAGTACTTC
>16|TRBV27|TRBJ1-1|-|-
CASSSDRGGMNTEAFF
TGTGCCAGCAGTTCCGACCGAGGGGGTATGAACACTGAAGCTTTCTTT
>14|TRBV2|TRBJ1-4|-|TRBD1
CASSEQGAGEKLFF
TGTGCCAGCAGTGAGCAGGGGGCGGGTGAAAAACTGTTTTTT
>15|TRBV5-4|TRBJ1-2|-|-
CASSLGAGTLYGYTF
TGTGCCAGCAGCTTGGGCGCAGGCACCCTCTATGGCTACACCTTC
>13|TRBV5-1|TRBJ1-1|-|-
CASSYGQGTEAFF
TGCGCCAGCAGCTACGGGCAGGGAACTGAAGCTTTCTTT
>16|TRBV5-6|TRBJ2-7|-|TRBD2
CASSSNGAGVSYEQYF
TGTGCCAGCAGCTCAAACGGGGCGGGGGTTAGCTACGAGCAGTACTTC
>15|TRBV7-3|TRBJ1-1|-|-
CASSLRRQPNTEAFF
TGTGCCAGCAGCCTACGAAGACAGCCGAACACTGAAGCTTTCTTT
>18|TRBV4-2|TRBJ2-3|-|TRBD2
CASSQGVAGGPSTDTQYF
TGTGCCAGCAGCCAGGGGGTAGCGGGGGGTCCTAGCACAGATACGCAGTATTTT
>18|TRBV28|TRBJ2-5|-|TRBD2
CASPRAGLAVSYQETQYF
TGTGCCAGCCCCAGGGCGGGACTAGCGGTTTCGTACCAAGAGACCCAGTACTTC
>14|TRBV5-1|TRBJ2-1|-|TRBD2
CASSSGTSVNEQFF
TGCGCCAGCAGCTCCGGGACTAGTGTCAATGAGCAGTTCTTC
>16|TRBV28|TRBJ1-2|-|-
CASSSAASSKNYGYTF
TGTGCCAGCAGTTCAGCAGCGTCGAGTAAGAACTATGGCTACACCTTC
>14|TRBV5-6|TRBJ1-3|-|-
CASSLRHFRNTIYF
TGTGCCAGCAGCTTAAGACATTTTCGAAACACCATATATTTT
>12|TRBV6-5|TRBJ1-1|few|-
CASSPGWGPAFF
TGTGCCAGCAGTCCCGGTTGGGGGCCGGCTTTCTTT
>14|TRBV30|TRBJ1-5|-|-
CAWSVDSGNQPQHF
TGTGCCTGGAGTGTAGACAGTGGAAATCAGCCCCAGCATTTT
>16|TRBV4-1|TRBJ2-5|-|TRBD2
CASSPRGGGIRETQYF
TGCGCCAGCAGCCCCCGGGGCGGGGGGATTCGAGAGACCCAGTACTTC
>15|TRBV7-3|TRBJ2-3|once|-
CASSFAGSSTDTQYF
TGTGCCAGCAGCTTTGCGGGGTCGTCCACAGATACGCAGTATTTT
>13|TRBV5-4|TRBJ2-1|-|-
CASSLVSRNEQFF
TGTGCCAGCAGCTTGGTCTCCCGGAATGAGCAGTTCTTC
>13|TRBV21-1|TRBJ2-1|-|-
CASSHRQPNEQFF
TGTGCCAGCAGCCACAGACAACCCAATGAGCAGTTCTTC
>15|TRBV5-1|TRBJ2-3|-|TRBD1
CASSFRDSSTDTQYF
TGCGCCAGCAGCTTCCGGGACAGCAGCACAGATACGCAGTATTTT
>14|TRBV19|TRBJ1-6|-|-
CASSARVPNSPLHF
TGTGCCAGTAGTGCCCGGGTGCCCAATTCACCCCTCCACTTT
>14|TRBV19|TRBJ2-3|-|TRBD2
CASNWREGKDTQYF
TGTGCCAGTAACTGGAGGGAGGGCAAAGATACGCAGTATTTT